These 26 T cell receptor beta chains came from one sample sequenced in a study of tumor-infiltrating lymphocytes in primary liver carcinoma. A constant-region primer primed TCR beta cDNA synthesis from about 0.45 ug of total RNA. Investigators got TCR beta libraries out of three nested multiplex PCR rounds, done with slightly modified ARM-PCR. Each of the first two PCR rounds ran 9 to 11 cycles with TRBV1-TRBV30 forward and C-beta reverse primers. MiXCR was run by TCRdb on the multiplex PCR reads, yielding one entry per CDR3 protein. The repertoire has about 60,000 distinct CDR3 sequences, around 64% of them found once; the top ten carry around 44%. Taking about 17-31 mg of unsorted bulk tissue, the authors co-extracted RNA and DNA. The sample consisted of liver tumor tissue from sampling region 4. As to subset: tumor region T4, right-lateral pole. Source of these receptors: a man aged 40-49 years with primary liver carcinoma and hepatitis B virus infection.

On this clonotype itself: A read error may account for a junction end that differs from germline. The rearrangement links TRBV19 to TRBJ2-1; unclear D gene. CDR1 and CDR2 from the germline V gene are LNHDA and SQIVND (reference sequence). CDR3 length: 15 residues. CDR3: CACSPLGSSYNEQFF. For the CDR3, the DNA is TGTGCCTGTAGTCCCCTGGGAAGCTCCTACAATGAGCAGTTCTTC.

This clonotype has only one observation. A much larger clone sits a single nucleotide away, making a read error possible. This chain connects TRBV11-2 to TRBJ2-3; D may be TRBD1 (6 bases). This CDR3 is built from 16 residues. Germline lookup yields CDR1 SGHAT and CDR2 FQNNGV. CDR3 DNA sequence: TGTACCAGCAGCAGAAGAAATACAGGGAACATAGATACGCAGTATTTT. It specifies CTSSRRNTGNIDTQYF.

As to this clonotype: A much larger clone lies one base from this, so it may be a read error. This chain links TRBV6-6 with TRBJ2-7, with TRBD1 as a possible D gene (6 bases). The CDR3 loop spans 13 amino acids. Trimming left V 7 bases short and J 4 bases short, with 14 bases between. Germline CDR1 and CDR2: MNHNY and SVGAGI (reference sequence). DNA of the CDR3: TGTGCCAGCACATTACAGGGTTTTTACGAGCAGTACTTC. This translates into CASTLQGFYEQYF.

Comments on this clonotype: The CDR3 carries no conserved terminal phenylalanine or tryptophan, so it likely arises from a read error. V usage is TRBV5-6 and J usage is TRBJ2-5, with D perhaps matching TRBD2 (5 bases). The CDR3 has 14 amino acids. The germline gives CDR1 SGHDT, CDR2 YYEEEE. CDR3 region: CDSSLEASQETQYL. In nucleotides, the CDR3 is TGTGACAGCAGCTTGGAGGCTAGCCAAGAGACCCAGTACTTA.

Of note for this clonotype: Relative to the germline gene, one junction end is altered; a read error may explain this. This rearrangement joins TRBV6-5 to TRBJ2-7, with TRBD2 matching over 12 bases. The CDR3 contains 17 residues. From germline, CDR1 is MNHEY and CDR2 SVGAGI. The CDR3 is CANSYSTSGSLVYKQYF. The CDR3 DNA reads TGTGCCAACAGTTACTCGACTAGCGGGAGCTTGGTTTACAAGCAGTACTTC.

J is TRBJ2-3 and V is TRBV19; D might be TRBD1 or TRBD2, each matching 5 bases. The CDR3 totals 16 residues. CDR1 and CDR2 from the germline V gene are LNHDA and SQIVND (reference sequence). Deletions cut 5 bases from V and 1 base from J, with 16 bases between. The CDR3 region is CASSEPGSRGTDTQYF. DNA for the CDR3: TGTGCCAGTAGTGAACCAGGGTCGAGGGGCACAGATACGCAGTATTTT.

The chain has TRBV29-1 and TRBJ2-3; 8 bases line up with TRBD1. CDR3 length: 11 amino acids. Germline lookup yields CDR1 SQVTM and CDR2 ANQGSEA. After removal of 6 bases from V and 14 bases from J, the junction contained 10 bases not matched to a gene. The chain's CDR3 is CSVADRERVYF. As DNA, the CDR3 is TGCAGCGTGGCGGACAGGGAGAGAGTGTATTTT.

Of note for this clonotype: No conserved phenylalanine or tryptophan is present at the end of the CDR3, so a read error is the likely explanation. The gene calls are TRBV6-1 and TRBJ2-1; 7 nucleotides align to TRBD2. V lost 6 bases to trimming and J lost 9 bases; unmatched junction nucleotides: 14. This CDR3 comprises 15 residues. CDR1 and CDR2 from the germline V gene are MNHNS and SASEGT. CDR3 amino acids: CASRLGTTPFSEQFL. In nucleotides, the CDR3 is TGTGCCAGCAGGCTAGGGACTACGCCTTTCAGTGAGCAGTTCCTC.

This clonotype has only one observation. A read error is likely, as this CDR3 ends without the conserved phenylalanine or tryptophan. V gene TRBV6-5 combines with J gene TRBJ2-3, with a tentative D call TRBD1 (5 bases). Gene TRBJ1-5 matches the end of the DNA better, so the J call may be wrong. Germline V gene lookup returns CDR1 MNHEY and CDR2 SVGAGI. This CDR3 comprises 15 residues. DNA of the CDR3: TGTGCCAGCAGTTACGCGGGGCTAAGCACAGATACGCAGCATTCT. Translation gives CASSYAGLSTDTQHS.

A note on this clonotype: The junction and the germline gene differ at one end; a read error may be behind it. The chain carries TRBV29-1 and TRBJ2-1; possibly TRBD1 for D (7 bases). Germline V gene lookup returns CDR1 SQVTM and CDR2 ANQGSEA. CDR3 length: 14 residues. Here the CDR3 DNA reads TGCAGCGTTCCTAGGACAGGAGGGTTTGATGAGCAGTCCTTC. Amino acids: CSVPRTGGFDEQSF.

With respect to this clonotype: A single base separates this from a much larger clone, so it may be a read error. The genes are TRBV4-1 and TRBJ2-1; 8 bases match TRBD2. V shed 7 bases and J 5 bases; nucleotides not matched to a gene: 10. CDR1 and CDR2 (germline): MGHRA, YSYEKL. The CDR3 loop spans 15 amino acids. The CDR3 DNA reads as TGCGCCAGCACCCCTCTTAGCGGGATTCACAATGAGCAGTTCTTC. Translated, it gives CASTPLSGIHNEQFF.

This clonotype was observed at least ten times. CDR3 nucleotides: TGTGCCAGCAGTAGGTTCGGGTTGGGGGACAATCAGCCCCAGCATTTT. The encoded protein is CASSRFGLGDNQPQHF. The chain recombines TRBV6-1 with TRBJ1-5; TRBD1 is a possible D gene (5 bases). The CDR3 consists of 16 residues. The germline V gene encodes CDR1 MNHNS and CDR2 SASEGT. With 5 bases removed from V and 3 bases from J, the gap between germline ends came to 17 bases.

Concerning this clonotype itself: The missing conserved phenylalanine or tryptophan at the end of this CDR3 makes a read error likely. The chain carries TRBV11-2 and TRBJ1-5, with a tentative D call TRBD1 (6 bases). The CDR3 spans 17 residues. Per germline, CDR1 SGHAT and CDR2 FQNNGV. CDR3 region: CASSLVGVTGSNQPQHS. DNA for the CDR3: TGCGCCAGCAGCTTGGTAGGGGTAACAGGGAGCAATCAGCCCCAGCATTCT.

As to this clonotype: The conserved phenylalanine or tryptophan is not found at the CDR3 terminus, so this likely reflects a read error. The V gene is TRBV4-1, the J gene TRBJ1-2, with 8 bases that match TRBD1. CDR1 and CDR2 from the germline V gene are MGHRA and YSYEKL. The length of the CDR3 is 14 residues. Written as DNA, the CDR3 is TGCGCCAGCCGCCAAGGGGACAGGAACTACGGCTACACCGTC. It is translated as CASRQGDRNYGYTV.

A remark on this clonotype: Mismatch with germline at one junction end may stem from a read error. V is TRBV6-2 or TRBV6-3 and J is TRBJ1-1; D unresolved. The CDR3 is 14 residues long. Per the germline V gene, CDR1 is MNHEY and CDR2 is SVGEGT. The CDR3 DNA reads TGTGCCATCAGTTACCCAAAGCTGAGCACTGAAGCTTCCTTT. Protein: CAISYPKLSTEASF.

The CDR3 sequence: CASSADPPGQGIELFF. The CDR3 region has the DNA TGTGCCAGCAGCGCTGATCCCCCGGGACAGGGGATAGAGCTGTTTTTT. V gene TRBV4-2 combines with J gene TRBJ2-2; TRBD1 matches 10 bases. The CDR3 is made up of 16 amino acids. CDR1 and CDR2 from the germline V gene are LGHNA and YNFKEQ. Trimming at V came to 5 bases and at J to 11 bases, leaving 14 bases not matched to a gene.

Points on this clonotype: This could be a read error, since a much larger clone is one nucleotide away. The chain links TRBV6-4 to TRBJ2-2; a weak D match, TRBD2 (5 bases). Germline lookup yields CDR1 MRHNA and CDR2 SNTAGT. CDR3 length equals 13 residues. The CDR3 DNA is TGTGCCAGCAGTGACTCGAACACCGGGGAGCTGTTATTT. Amino acid sequence: CASSDSNTGELLF.

As regards this clonotype: This likely comes from a read error, as the CDR3 has no conserved phenylalanine or tryptophan at its end. The chain employs TRBV11-2 and TRBJ2-2; D might be TRBD2 (7 bases). The CDR3 consists of 17 residues. Germline CDR1 is SGHAT and CDR2 is FQNNGV. As DNA, the CDR3 is TGTGTCAGCAGCTTAACATTAGGGGGGGCGAACACCGGGGAGCTGTTTGTT. This translates into CVSSLTLGGANTGELFV.

This clonotype appeared many times. The chain employs TRBV6-5 and TRBJ1-2; D possibly corresponds to TRBD1 (5 bases). CDR1 is MNHEY and CDR2 is SVGAGI in the germline V gene. V lost 5 bases and J lost 4, with 11 bases in between. This CDR3 has 13 amino acids. CDR3 residues: CASSPGGIYGYTF. CDR3 in DNA: TGTGCCAGCAGTCCCGGGGGAATCTATGGCTACACCTTC.

This clonotype was recorded many times. The genes are TRBV10-3 and TRBJ2-1; 10 bases fit TRBD2. In germline, CDR1 is ENHRY, CDR2 SYGVKD. V lost 5 bases to trimming and J lost 2 bases; unmatched junction nucleotides: 12. This CDR3 contains 18 residues. The CDR3 reads CAISRLAGGRSPYNEQFF. Here the CDR3 DNA reads TGTGCCATCAGTCGACTAGCGGGTGGACGCAGTCCCTACAATGAGCAGTTCTTC.

Note on this clonotype: The junction departs from the called germline gene at one end, perhaps through a read error. The chain carries TRBV28 and TRBJ1-5; D possibly corresponds to TRBD1 (5 bases). The V gene's germline CDR1 is MDHEN and CDR2 SYDVKM. The CDR3 consists of 17 residues. Written as DNA, the CDR3 is TGTGCCAGCAGTTCCGGGGCAGGATACTATAGCAATCAGTCCCAGCATTTT. It yields the protein CASSSGAGYYSNQSQHF. Together with reference TRBV28 and TRBJ1-5, the CDR3 gives the full variable domain: DVKVTQSSRYLVKRTGEKVFLECVQDMDHENMFWYRQDPGLGLRLIYFSYDVKMKEKGDIPEGYSVSREKKERFSLILESASTNQTSMYLCASSSGAGYYSNQSQHFGDGTRLSIL.

The chain has TRBV11-2 and TRBJ1-2; D call uncertain. Germline assignment: CDR1 SGHAT and CDR2 FQNNGV. This CDR3 comprises 14 residues. The V end lost 5 bases, the J end lost 0 bases, and 10 bases lay between the germline ends. The CDR3 DNA follows: TGTGCCAGCAGCGCCTCGGTTGCTAACTATGGCTACACCTTC. Translating gives CASSASVANYGYTF.

To note about this clonotype: A junction end diverges from the germline sequence, so it may reflect a read error. The chain has TRBV6-5 and TRBJ1-6; 7 bases align to TRBD1. The CDR3 loop spans 17 amino acids. The germline V gene has CDR1 MNHEY and CDR2 SVGAGI. As DNA, the CDR3 is TGTGCCAGTAGTTACTGGGGGACGGGGACAGTTGTCTCACCCCTCCACTTT. This encodes CASSYWGTGTVVSPLHF.

Here the CDR3 DNA reads TGTCTCAGCAGCTTATCTCACGACAACGACTATGGCTACACCTTC. Residues: CLSSLSHDNDYGYTF. The J gene is TRBJ1-2, the V gene TRBV11-1, with D hard to call. The germline gives CDR1 SGHAT, CDR2 FQDESV (reference sequence). The CDR3 is 15 residues long.

This clonotype was counted ten times or more. The chain combines TRBV5-1 with TRBJ2-1; 13 bases map to TRBD2. Germline V gives CDR1 SGHRS, CDR2 YFSETQ. The CDR3 is 15 residues long. Losses at the gene ends were 1 base for V and 9 bases for J; bases not matched to a gene: 4. The CDR3 loop is CASSLTSGRGAEQFF. The CDR3 DNA is TGCGCCAGCAGCTTGACTAGCGGGAGGGGAGCTGAGCAGTTCTTC.

The V call is TRBV11-2, the J call TRBJ1-2; no definite D call. This CDR3 has 13 residues. The germline V gene has CDR1 SGHAT and CDR2 FQNNGV. The CDR3: CVSTDNFNYGYTF. The DNA of the CDR3 is TGTGTCAGTACCGACAACTTTAACTATGGCTACACCTTC.